This T cell receptor (beta chain) emerged from a study of cytomegalovirus exposure and HLA in healthy donors. This clone has only one observation. Per germline, CDR1 MNHEY and CDR2 SVGAGI. The CDR3 has 13 residues. The V segment lost 7 bases and the J segment 7 bases; nucleotides outside the gene matches: 5. Amplification used 60 Vbeta primers and 13 Jbeta primers. Original handling: Later work found 65 million to 90 million unique TCR beta chains, with roughly 11 million shared. The table came from immunoSEQ multiplex PCR; TCRdb's copy has only in-frame clones and leaves some out. That table is the source of V, J and clone size, and D and trimming were worked out from the DNA. This sample has under 150,000 clones, with 73% found just once.

The receptor's source is a middle-aged woman in good health and CMV-seronegative. This chain connects TRBV6-5 to TRBJ2-2; 8 bases fit TRBD1. What was sequenced was PBMCs. In DNA, the CDR3 is TGTGCCAGCACTGGACAGGGTGGCGGGGAGCTGTTTTTT. As protein: CASTGQGGGELFF.